This T cell receptor beta chain was captured in a study of T cell repertoires in cytomegalovirus infection. The CDR3 is made up of 15 amino acids. Germline CDR1 reads LGHNA; CDR2 reads YSLEER. Trimming removed 4 bases at V and 0 bases at J, with 12 bases between. For this clonotype: No antigen is known for it.

TCRdb used MiXCR to reprocess the reads, holding one entry per CDR3 protein. This sample has roughly 570,000 distinct CDR3 sequences; approximately 40% occur once, and the top ten carry around 48%. The receptor comes from a human donor in good health (CMV status not recorded). Some clones in this sample may be carry-over from other donors' samples. The rearrangement uses TRBV4-3 and TRBJ1-1; D gene unclear. The material sequenced was cultured PBMCs, taken from culture after CMV antigen stimulation. The CDR3 reads CASSPGVAMNTEAFF. In nucleotides, the CDR3 is TGCGCCAGCAGCCCCGGAGTAGCGATGAACACTGAAGCTTTCTTT.